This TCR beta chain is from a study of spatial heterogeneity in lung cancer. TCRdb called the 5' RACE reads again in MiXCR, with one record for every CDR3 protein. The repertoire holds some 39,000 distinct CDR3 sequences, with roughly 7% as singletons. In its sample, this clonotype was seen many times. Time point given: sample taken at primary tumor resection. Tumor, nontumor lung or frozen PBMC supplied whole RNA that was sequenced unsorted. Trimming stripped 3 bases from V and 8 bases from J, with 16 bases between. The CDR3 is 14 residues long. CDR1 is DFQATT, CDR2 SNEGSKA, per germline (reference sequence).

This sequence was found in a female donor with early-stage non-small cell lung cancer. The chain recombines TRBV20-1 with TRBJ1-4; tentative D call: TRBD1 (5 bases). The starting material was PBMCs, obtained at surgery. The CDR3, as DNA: TGCAGTGCTAGTCAGGGTAATGGAGGGGAAAAACTGTTTTTT. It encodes CSASQGNGGEKLFF.